This section outlines one T cell receptor beta chain sequence together with its context. Its target is unknown. J gave up 2 bases and V 1 base, and 10 bases lay outside the gene matches. CDR1 and CDR2 from the germline V gene are SGHAT and FQNNGV. This CDR3 has 18 residues. The source of the sample is a study of cytomegalovirus exposure and HLA in healthy donors. General study results and limits: In a later analysis, approximately 18,000 TCR beta sequences were associated with HLA alleles at 0.05 false discovery rate. Beyond CMV serostatus, there was no information to go on about immune exposure. Analysis was carried out at a later point, and it linked a missense DCLRE1C variant to TCR beta V- and J-gene trimming.

The PCR had 60 Vbeta and 13 Jbeta primers. Method: immunoSEQ multiplex PCR; TCRdb's copy keeps in-frame clones and lacks some. In the table there are around 100,000 clones, about 80% of which are singletons. Donors were ostensibly healthy at sampling, although undocumented immune exposures were probable. V usage is TRBV11-2 and J usage is TRBJ2-3; 9 nucleotides agree with TRBD2. The clonotype comes from a woman in her thirties in good health and CMV-seropositive. Material for sequencing was PBMCs. This CDR3 reads CASSLVLAGRQSTDTQYF. In DNA, the CDR3 is TGTGCCAGCAGCTTAGTTCTAGCGGGGAGACAATCCACAGATACGCAGTATTTT. The complete variable domain, with remaining parts taken from reference TRBV11-2 and TRBJ2-3, reads EAGVAQSPRYKIIEKRQSVAFWCNPISGHATLYWYQQILGQGPKLLIQFQNNGVVDDSQLPKDRFSAERLKGVDSTLKIQPAKLEDSAVYLCASSLVLAGRQSTDTQYFGPGTRLTVL.